This T cell receptor (beta chain) was obtained from a study of CD8+ T cells in alopecia areata. With 6 bases removed from V and 0 bases from J, the gap between germline ends came to 8 bases. This CDR3 is built from 13 residues. Germline-derived CDR1 and CDR2 are SNHLY and FYNNEI. The treatment here: oral pan-JAK inhibitor, 5-10 mg twice daily. PBMCs yielded sorted CD4+ and CD8+ T cells. Study-level points and caveats: Administration of tofacitinib significantly diminished scalp clonality and expanded CD8+ clones within the top 100. Sequences from scalp samples also cover resident alphabeta T cells of normal skin.

Sequencing templates came from extracted RNA that was reverse transcribed into cDNA. TCRdb keeps only in-frame clones here, not all; method: immunoSEQ multiplex PCR. The sample contains some 190,000 clones, roughly 60% of which appear only once. This clone was seen once. The antigen is not known. The starting material was CD4+ T cells sorted from blood, obtained at week 24, from a patient treated with tofacitinib. The chain combines TRBV2 with TRBJ1-1; maybe TRBD1 (6 bases). The TCR comes from a human donor with alopecia areata. DNA for the CDR3: TGTGCCAGCAGGGACAGAATGAACACTGAAGCTTTCTTT. It specifies CASRDRMNTEAFF.